What follows are 2 T cell receptor beta chains derived from one specimen sequenced in a study of T-cell memory formation after mild COVID-19. TCRdb itself ran the 5' RACE reads through MiXCR, one entry per CDR3 protein. This sample has about 560,000 distinct CDR3 sequences; 18% occur once, and the top ten carry around 12%. Material: PBMCs or a T cell subset sorted from them (not recorded which). These TCRs come from an adult woman who had mild COVID-19 (a few samples of this study predate the infection). Cell type and time point are not known.

V gene TRBV30 combines with J gene TRBJ2-1; no firm D call. CDR1 and CDR2 from the germline V gene are GTSNPN and SVGIG (reference sequence). Trimming cost V 4 bases and J 8 bases, with 9 bases left between them. CDR3 size: 11 residues. CDR3 residues: CAWTRRDEQFF. The CDR3 DNA reads as TGTGCCTGGACGAGGAGAGATGAGCAGTTCTTC.

This clonotype has only a few counts. V is TRBV4-2 and J is TRBJ2-7, with a weak D call TRBD2 (5 bases). Germline V lookup: CDR1 LGHNA, CDR2 YNFKEQ. CDR3 length equals 16 residues. Trimming removed 0 bases at V and 0 bases at J, with 12 bases between. CDR3 sequence: CASSQEGSSGSYEQYF. CDR3 DNA sequence: TGTGCCAGCAGCCAAGAGGGTTCGAGCGGCTCCTACGAGCAGTACTTC.